These T cell receptor beta chains were read from a single sample in a study of blood T cell repertoires in COVID-19. Data came from immunoSEQ multiplex PCR; TCRdb stores just in-frame clones and leaves some out. The sample lists about 55,000 clones, roughly 90% occurring once. The specimen sequenced was peripheral blood. These receptor sequences come from a man aged 35-49 years with COVID-19, enrolled during active disease. Both conserved end residues are part of each CDR3. The D gene is left open where the match is weak. Clone size is not always given. Where it is, it says once, few, many or a class for expanded clones.

d_call	v_call	clone_size	j_call	cdr3_nt	cdr3_aa
-	TRBV7-5	few	TRBJ1-5	TGTGTCAGAAGCTTAGGGTCTCTGAGGGAATATAGCAATCAGCCCCAGCATTTT	CVRSLGSLREYSNQPQHF
-	TRBV30	-	TRBJ1-5	TGTGCCTGGAGCCCCCTTTCCTTCAATCAGCCCCAGCATTTT	CAWSPLSFNQPQHF
TRBD1	TRBV27	-	TRBJ2-1	TGTGCCAGCAGTTTGGGAACAGGGGGCTACAATGAGCAGTTCTTC	CASSLGTGGYNEQFF
TRBD1	TRBV7-2	-	TRBJ2-1	TGTGCCAGCAGCGCCGGGACAGGGAGTTCTGGTCTGTTCTTC	CASSAGTGSSGLFF
-	TRBV21-1	-	TRBJ2-1	TGTGCCAGCAGCAAAGGGAGGAATGAGCAGTTCTTC	CASSKGRNEQFF
-	TRBV5-6	-	TRBJ1-4	TGTGCCAGCAGCCTATTGCATCAAGCGGGTGAAAAACTGTTTTTT	CASSLLHQAGEKLFF
-	TRBV7-3	-	TRBJ2-2	TGTGCCAGCAGCTCCGGGACTTACACCGGGGAGCTGTTTTTT	CASSSGTYTGELFF
TRBD2	TRBV7-9	-	TRBJ2-1	TGTGCCAGCAGCCCAAGCCAAGGACTAGCGGGGTACAATGAGCAGTTCTTC	CASSPSQGLAGYNEQFF
-	TRBV10-1	-	TRBJ1-1	TGCGCCAGCAGTGAGAGGCAGGGGAACACTGAAGCTTTCTTT	CASSERQGNTEAFF
-	TRBV5-1	-	TRBJ2-3	TGCGCCAGCAGCTTGGGTAGGGAGACAGATACGCAGTATTTT	CASSLGRETDTQYF
-	TRBV5-1	-	TRBJ2-1	TGCGCCAGCAGCTCGGCAGGGCGTGGATATGAGCAGTTCTTC	CASSSAGRGYEQFF
-	TRBV29-1	-	TRBJ1-2	TGCAGCGTCGGAGAGGGGCAGGCGGGGTATGGCTACACCTTC	CSVGEGQAGYGYTF
-	TRBV5-4	-	TRBJ2-1	TGTGCCAGCAGCCCGGACAGCCATGAGCAGTTCTTC	CASSPDSHEQFF
TRBD2	TRBV5-1	-	TRBJ2-1	TGCGCCAGCTTAGCGGGAGTAGGAGGCAATGAGCAGTTCTTC	CASLAGVGGNEQFF
-	TRBV27	-	TRBJ2-1	TGTGCCAGCAGTTTAACGATGCAGGGTAAGACGAATGAGCAGTTCTTC	CASSLTMQGKTNEQFF